These T cell receptor beta chains were read from a single sample in a study of blood T cell repertoires in COVID-19. Repertoires were generated with immunoSEQ multiplex PCR, while TCRdb's copy carries only in-frame clones and drops some. The table has fewer than 200,000 clones, 88% seen once. Sequencing input: peripheral blood. These receptors all stem from a man aged 60-69 years with acute or convalescent COVID-19. Each CDR3 is given without its conserved first and last residue. A row's size may be missing; if present it is once, few, many or a size class.

TRBV5-4 | - | ASSPTSGRTYEQY
TRBV7-2 | - | ASSLGLLAPLKNEQF
TRBV29-1 | - | SVETGSTEAF
TRBV15 | - | ATSRGTGGSYNEQF
TRBV5-1 | - | ASSLLGGQGGEKLF
TRBV27 | - | ASSSTGGLTYNEQF
TRBV7-2 | - | ASSRTSGSLTDTQY
TRBV6-2/TRBV6-3 | - | ASSYSARALTSEQY
TRBV6-6 | - | ASSRQGALNTEAF
TRBV2 | - | ASSEARGNQPQH
TRBV19 | - | ASGTGGGQPQH
TRBV7-2 | - | ASSFTGVGGPLH
TRBV18 | few | ASSPETGTGNYGYT
TRBV11-2 | - | ASSPITSGGLQETQY
TRBV5-1 | - | ASSLGLINNSPLH
TRBV5-1 | - | ASSLVAGGDLQTGNTIY
TRBV9 | - | ASSVAGTGWNSPLH
TRBV11-2 | - | ASSFGGQAHYGYT
TRBV10-1 | - | ASWDRASYNSPLH
TRBV9 | - | ASTSGAGANVLT
TRBV28 | once | ASRLQGDQPQH
TRBV15 | - | ATSTVTGGSPLH
TRBV7-9 | - | ASSLGVRGPYEQY
TRBV12-3/TRBV12-4 | few | ASIPPGGELF
TRBV27 | once | ASSLGGADSPLH
TRBV6-5 | - | ASSVGGWGNQPQH
TRBV19 | - | ASSIASIGAGTEAF
TRBV28 | - | ASSLSGTGVGLNQPQH
TRBV18 | few | ASSPLRDFPEKLF
TRBV11-3 | - | ASSPRDSEAF
TRBV7-9 | - | ASSLNPAGQDTQY
TRBV5-3 | - | ARRRDRGEEKLF
TRBV4-3 | - | ASSQDLDRSYEQY
TRBV27 | - | ASRPTGGPYEQY
TRBV21-1 | - | ASVRDWDEKLF
TRBV7-8 | - | ASSLDSHRGSYT
TRBV27 | - | ASSLSANQPQH
TRBV7-8 | - | ASSWDRLGEQY
TRBV7-7 | - | ASSSSTLHTGELF
TRBV6-6 | - | ASSPDSNQPQH
TRBV6-5 | - | ASSPGLWYNEQF
TRBV30 | few | AWSRDSGSGNTIY
TRBV5-1 | - | ASRGTSGGNNEQF
TRBV18 | - | ASSRGVGSGANYGYT
TRBV9 | - | ASSLTQLHYGYT
TRBV7-2 | - | ASSSKGQANIQY
TRBV2 | once | ASTPDRAQETQY
TRBV6-5 | - | ASSPLPAGTEAF
TRBV7-9 | once | ASSDPPGAYGYT
TRBV15 | - | ATSRDPVARNEQF
TRBV3-1/TRBV3-2 | - | ASSHTGGGTGELF
TRBV27 | - | ASSLLLAGNSYNEQF
TRBV5-8 | once | ASFRQPKISSGQAKNIQY